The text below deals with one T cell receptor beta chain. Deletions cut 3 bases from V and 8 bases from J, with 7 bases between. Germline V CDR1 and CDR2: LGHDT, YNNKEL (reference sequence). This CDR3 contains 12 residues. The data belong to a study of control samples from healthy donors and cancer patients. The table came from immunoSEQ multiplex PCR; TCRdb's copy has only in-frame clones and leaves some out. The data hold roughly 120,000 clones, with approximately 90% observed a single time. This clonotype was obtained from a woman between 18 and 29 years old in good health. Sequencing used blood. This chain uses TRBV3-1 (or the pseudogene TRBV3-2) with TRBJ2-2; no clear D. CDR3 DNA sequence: TGTGCCAGCAGCCACACTACGGGGGAGCTGTTTTTT. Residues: CASSHTTGELFF.